Only one count was recorded for the clone carrying this TCR beta chain. This sample was included in a study of OX40 agonist ivuxolimab in advanced cancers. Sequencing used immunoSEQ multiplex PCR; TCRdb keeps in-frame clones, though not all of them. Among some 60,000 clones listed, about four fifths were seen once. CDR3 length: 18 residues. Germline CDR1 and CDR2: SGHAT and FQNNGV. The V gene lost 5 bases and the J gene lost 3 bases, with 23 bases spanning the gap. The specimen comprised CD4+ or CD8+ T cells sorted from blood, sampled in a trial of the OX40 agonist ivuxolimab. The chain recombines TRBV11-2 with TRBJ2-1, with a possible D match to TRBD1 (5 bases). The sequence was collected from an adult with an advanced solid tumor such as melanoma, head and neck, liver or kidney cancer. CDR3 sequence (DNA): TGTGCCAGCAGCCAAGGGGCATTTGGCGTGACCTTCTACAATGAGCAGTTCTTC. Residues: CASSQGAFGVTFYNEQFF.